This TCR beta chain is drawn from a study of blood T cells in healthy people across ages. The study, taken as a whole, reports: Nothing was known about donor CMV status, and this possibly confounded expanded clonotype changes.

Worth noting for this clonotype: What it binds is unknown.

Together with a sample-barcoded 5' primer, a J-beta primer mix was included in a second PCR lasting roughly 6 to 12 cycles. Each TCR beta cDNA got a 12-nucleotide random molecular identifier. TCRdb called the 5' RACE reads again in MiXCR, with one record for every CDR3 protein. The sample holds about 1.4 million distinct CDR3 sequences, roughly 59% seen once. Drawn from each donor were ten milliliters of peripheral blood. Every sample yielded at least 7 million isolated PBMCs. The sequenced sample was blood. This clonotype originated in a man younger than 35 in good health.

The CDR3 DNA reads TGTGCCAGCAGTCACAGCGGGGGGGAGCAGTTCTTC. Translating gives CASSHSGGEQFF. The gene calls are TRBV7-2 and TRBJ2-1; 9 bases fit TRBD2. This CDR3 comprises 12 residues. With 6 bases clipped from V and 10 bases from J, the junction kept 4 bases outside the gene matches. The V gene's germline CDR1 is SGHTA and CDR2 FQGNSA.